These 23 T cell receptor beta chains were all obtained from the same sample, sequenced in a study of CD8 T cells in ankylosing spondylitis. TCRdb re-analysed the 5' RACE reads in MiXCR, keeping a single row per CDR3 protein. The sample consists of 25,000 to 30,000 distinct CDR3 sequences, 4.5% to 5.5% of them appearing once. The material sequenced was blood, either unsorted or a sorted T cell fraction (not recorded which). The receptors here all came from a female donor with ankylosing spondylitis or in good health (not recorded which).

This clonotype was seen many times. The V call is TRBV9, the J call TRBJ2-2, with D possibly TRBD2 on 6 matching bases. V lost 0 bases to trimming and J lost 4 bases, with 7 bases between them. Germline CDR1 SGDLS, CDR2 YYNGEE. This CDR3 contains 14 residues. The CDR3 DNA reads TGTGCCAGCAGCGTAGCTAGCGCCACCGGGGAGCTGTTTTTT. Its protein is CASSVASATGELFF. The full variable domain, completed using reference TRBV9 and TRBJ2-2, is DSGVTQTPKHLITATGQRVTLRCSPRSGDLSVYWYQQSLDQGLQFLIQYYNGEERAKGNILERFSAQQFPDLHSELNLSSLELGDSALYFCASSVASATGELFFGEGSRLTVL.

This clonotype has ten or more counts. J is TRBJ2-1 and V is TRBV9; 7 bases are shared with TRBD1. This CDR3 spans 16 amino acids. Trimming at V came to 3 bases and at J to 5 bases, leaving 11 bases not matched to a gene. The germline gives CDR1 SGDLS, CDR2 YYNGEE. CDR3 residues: CASSATATGNHNEQFF. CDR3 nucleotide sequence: TGTGCCAGCAGCGCTACCGCGACAGGGAACCACAATGAGCAGTTCTTC. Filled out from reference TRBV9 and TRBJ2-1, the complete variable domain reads DSGVTQTPKHLITATGQRVTLRCSPRSGDLSVYWYQQSLDQGLQFLIQYYNGEERAKGNILERFSAQQFPDLHSELNLSSLELGDSALYFCASSATATGNHNEQFFGPGTRLTVL.

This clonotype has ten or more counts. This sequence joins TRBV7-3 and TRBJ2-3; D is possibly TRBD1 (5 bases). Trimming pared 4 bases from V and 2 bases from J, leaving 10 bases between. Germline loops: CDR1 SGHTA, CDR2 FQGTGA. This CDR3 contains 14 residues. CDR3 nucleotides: TGTGCCAGCAGCTACGACAGATACACAGATACGCAGTATTTT. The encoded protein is CASSYDRYTDTQYF.

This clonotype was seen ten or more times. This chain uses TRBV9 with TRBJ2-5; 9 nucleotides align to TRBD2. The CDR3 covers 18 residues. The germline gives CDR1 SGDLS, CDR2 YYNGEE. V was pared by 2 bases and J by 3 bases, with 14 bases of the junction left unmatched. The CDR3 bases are TGTGCCAGCAGCGTCATGCCCAGCGGGGGGTCGGTGAAAGAGACCCAGTACTTC. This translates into CASSVMPSGGSVKETQYF.

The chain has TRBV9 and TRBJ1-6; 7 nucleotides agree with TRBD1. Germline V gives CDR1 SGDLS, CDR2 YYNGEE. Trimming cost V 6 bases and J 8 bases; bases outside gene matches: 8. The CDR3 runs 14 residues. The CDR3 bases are TGTGCCAGCACCAAGAGGGGGCTGGATTCACCCCTCCACTTT. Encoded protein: CASTKRGLDSPLHF.

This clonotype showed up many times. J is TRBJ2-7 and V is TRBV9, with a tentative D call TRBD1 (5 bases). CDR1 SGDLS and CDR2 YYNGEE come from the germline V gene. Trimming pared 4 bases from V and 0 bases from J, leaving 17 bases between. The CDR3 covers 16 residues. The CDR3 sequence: CASSHLQDSYSYEQYF. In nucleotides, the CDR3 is TGTGCCAGCAGCCACCTACAGGATTCATACTCCTACGAGCAGTACTTC. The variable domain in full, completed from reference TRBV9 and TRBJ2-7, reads DSGVTQTPKHLITATGQRVTLRCSPRSGDLSVYWYQQSLDQGLQFLIQYYNGEERAKGNILERFSAQQFPDLHSELNLSSLELGDSALYFCASSHLQDSYSYEQYFGPGTRLTVT.

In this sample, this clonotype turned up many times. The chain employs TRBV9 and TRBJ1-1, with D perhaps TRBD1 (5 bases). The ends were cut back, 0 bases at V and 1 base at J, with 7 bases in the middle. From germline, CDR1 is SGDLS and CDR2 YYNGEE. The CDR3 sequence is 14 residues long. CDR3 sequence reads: CASSVAGGNTEAFF. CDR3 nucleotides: TGTGCCAGCAGCGTAGCCGGGGGGAACACTGAAGCTTTCTTT.

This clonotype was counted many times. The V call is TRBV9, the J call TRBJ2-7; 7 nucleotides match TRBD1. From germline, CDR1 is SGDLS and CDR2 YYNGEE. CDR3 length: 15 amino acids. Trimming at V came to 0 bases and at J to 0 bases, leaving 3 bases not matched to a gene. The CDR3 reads CASSVEWTGSYEQYF. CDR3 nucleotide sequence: TGTGCCAGCAGCGTAGAGTGGACAGGCTCCTACGAGCAGTACTTC.

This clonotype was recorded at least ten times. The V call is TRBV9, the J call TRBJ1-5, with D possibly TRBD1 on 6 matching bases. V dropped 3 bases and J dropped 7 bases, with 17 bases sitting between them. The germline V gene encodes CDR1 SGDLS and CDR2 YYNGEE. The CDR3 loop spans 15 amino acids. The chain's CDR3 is CASSAAGALGQPQHF. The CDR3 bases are TGTGCCAGCAGCGCCGCGGGGGCGCTGGGCCAGCCCCAGCATTTT.

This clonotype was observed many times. The CDR3 DNA reads TGTGCCAGCAGCGTAGGGGGACAGCAAGAGACCCAGTACTTC. Amino acids: CASSVGGQQETQYF. The V call is TRBV9, the J call TRBJ2-5; 7 nucleotides agree with TRBD1. V was clipped by 0 bases and J by 2 bases; unmatched bases: 1. The CDR3 extends over 14 amino acids. From germline, CDR1 is SGDLS and CDR2 YYNGEE. Full variable domain (remainder filled in from reference TRBV9 and TRBJ2-5): DSGVTQTPKHLITATGQRVTLRCSPRSGDLSVYWYQQSLDQGLQFLIQYYNGEERAKGNILERFSAQQFPDLHSELNLSSLELGDSALYFCASSVGGQQETQYFGPGTRLLVL.

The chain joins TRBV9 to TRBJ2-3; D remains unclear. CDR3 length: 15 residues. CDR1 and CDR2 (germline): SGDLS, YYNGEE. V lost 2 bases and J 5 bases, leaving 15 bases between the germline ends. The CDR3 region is CASSVSPGEEDTQYF. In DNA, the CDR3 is TGTGCCAGCAGCGTCTCACCTGGGGAAGAAGATACGCAGTATTTT.

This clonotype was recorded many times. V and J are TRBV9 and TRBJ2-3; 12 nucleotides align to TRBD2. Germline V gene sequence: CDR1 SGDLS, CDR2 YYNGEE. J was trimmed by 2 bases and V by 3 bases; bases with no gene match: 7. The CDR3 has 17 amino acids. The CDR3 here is CASSARWTSGDTDTQYF. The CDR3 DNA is TGTGCCAGCAGCGCCCGCTGGACTAGCGGGGACACAGATACGCAGTATTTT.

DNA of the CDR3: TGTGCCAGCAGCGTCTCCAGTTTACAAGAGACCCAGTACTTC. This encodes CASSVSSLQETQYF. The rearrangement uses TRBV9 and TRBJ2-5; no firm D call. The CDR3 spans 14 residues. Germline-derived CDR1 and CDR2 are SGDLS and YYNGEE. Between the trimmed V and J ends, which lost 2 bases and 2 bases, there was a span of 10 bases.

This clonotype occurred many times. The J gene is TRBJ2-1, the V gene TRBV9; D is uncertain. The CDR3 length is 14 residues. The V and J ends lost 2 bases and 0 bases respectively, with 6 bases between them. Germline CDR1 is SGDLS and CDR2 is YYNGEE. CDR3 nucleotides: TGTGCCAGCAGCGTCCGAGACTCCTACAATGAGCAGTTCTTC. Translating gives CASSVRDSYNEQFF.

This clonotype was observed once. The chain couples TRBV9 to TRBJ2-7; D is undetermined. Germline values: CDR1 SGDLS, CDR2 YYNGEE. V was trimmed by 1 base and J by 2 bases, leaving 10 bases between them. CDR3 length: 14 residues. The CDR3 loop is CASSVLAAPYEQYF. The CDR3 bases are TGTGCCAGCAGCGTATTGGCGGCCCCCTACGAGCAGTACTTC. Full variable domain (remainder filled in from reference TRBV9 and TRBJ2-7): DSGVTQTPKHLITATGQRVTLRCSPRSGDLSVYWYQQSLDQGLQFLIQYYNGEERAKGNILERFSAQQFPDLHSELNLSSLELGDSALYFCASSVLAAPYEQYFGPGTRLTVT.

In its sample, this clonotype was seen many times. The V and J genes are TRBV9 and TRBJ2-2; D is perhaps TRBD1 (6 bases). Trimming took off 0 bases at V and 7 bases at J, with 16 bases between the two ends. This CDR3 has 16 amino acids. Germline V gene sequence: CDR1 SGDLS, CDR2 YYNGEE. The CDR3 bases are TGTGCCAGCAGCGTAGCTCCAGGGGAAATCGGCGGGGAGCTGTTTTTT. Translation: CASSVAPGEIGGELFF.

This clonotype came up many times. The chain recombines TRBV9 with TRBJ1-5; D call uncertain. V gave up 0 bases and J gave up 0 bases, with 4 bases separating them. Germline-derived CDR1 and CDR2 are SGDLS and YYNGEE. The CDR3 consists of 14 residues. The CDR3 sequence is CASSVAPSNQPQHF. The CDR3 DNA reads TGTGCCAGCAGCGTAGCTCCTAGCAATCAGCCCCAGCATTTT. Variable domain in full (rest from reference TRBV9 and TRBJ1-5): DSGVTQTPKHLITATGQRVTLRCSPRSGDLSVYWYQQSLDQGLQFLIQYYNGEERAKGNILERFSAQQFPDLHSELNLSSLELGDSALYFCASSVAPSNQPQHFGDGTRLSIL.

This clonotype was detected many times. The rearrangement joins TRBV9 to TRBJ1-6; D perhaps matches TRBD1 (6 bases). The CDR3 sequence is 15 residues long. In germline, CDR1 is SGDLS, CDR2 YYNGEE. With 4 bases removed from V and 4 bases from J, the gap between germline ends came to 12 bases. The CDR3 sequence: CASSPGQGYNSPLHF. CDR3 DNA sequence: TGTGCCAGCAGCCCAGGGCAGGGGTATAATTCACCCCTCCACTTT.

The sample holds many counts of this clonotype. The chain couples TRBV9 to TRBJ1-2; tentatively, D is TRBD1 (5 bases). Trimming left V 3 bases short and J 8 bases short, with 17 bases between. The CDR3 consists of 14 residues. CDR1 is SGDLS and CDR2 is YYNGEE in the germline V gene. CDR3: CASSAGTGTWGYTF. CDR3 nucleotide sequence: TGTGCCAGCAGCGCCGGGACGGGAACATGGGGCTACACCTTC.

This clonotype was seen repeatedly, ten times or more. The CDR3 DNA is TGTGCCAGCAGCGTCGGGACAGGGGGCTACAATGAGCAGTTCTTC. Translation gives CASSVGTGGYNEQFF. The chain links TRBV9 to TRBJ2-1, with 11 nucleotides matching TRBD1. The CDR3 runs 15 residues. The V gene end was trimmed by 2 bases and the J gene end by 3 bases; junction bases not matched to a gene: 1. CDR1 and CDR2 (germline): SGDLS, YYNGEE.

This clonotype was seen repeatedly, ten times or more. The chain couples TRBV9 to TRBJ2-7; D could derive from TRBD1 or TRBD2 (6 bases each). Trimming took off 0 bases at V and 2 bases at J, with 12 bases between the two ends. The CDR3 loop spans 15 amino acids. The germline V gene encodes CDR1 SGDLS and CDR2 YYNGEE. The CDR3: CASSVGDRRAYEQYF. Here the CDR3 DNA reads TGTGCCAGCAGCGTAGGCGACAGGAGGGCCTACGAGCAGTACTTC.

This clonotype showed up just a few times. The CDR3 DNA reads TGTGCCAGCAGCGTATTGGGACTAGCGGATTACAATGAGCAGTTCTTC. Translating gives CASSVLGLADYNEQFF. The chain has TRBV9 and TRBJ2-1; TRBD2 matches at 11 bases. Germline lookup yields CDR1 SGDLS and CDR2 YYNGEE. The CDR3 consists of 16 residues. J gave up 4 bases and V 1 base, and 4 bases lay outside the gene matches.

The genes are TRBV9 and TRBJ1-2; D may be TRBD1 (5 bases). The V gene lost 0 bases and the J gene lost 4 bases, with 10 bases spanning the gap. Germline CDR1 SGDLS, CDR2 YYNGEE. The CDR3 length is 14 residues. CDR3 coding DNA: TGTGCCAGCAGCGTAGACACAGGAGGCTATGGCTACACCTTC. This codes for CASSVDTGGYGYTF.